The next 13 T cell receptor beta chains were all read from a single sample in a study of T-cell memory formation after mild COVID-19 (dated by TCRdb to the early 2020s). Library method: 5' RACE. Instrument on record: Illumina NovaSeq 6000. TCRdb reworked the public reads: Q25 trimming with fastp, MiXCR clone assembly, productive beta chains retained. Merged by CDR3 protein, the rows form single entries marked with the most common genes and DNA. The sample profile shows roughly 280,000 distinct CDR3 sequences; over 7% of them were found once. 22% of the sample is in the top ten clones. Sequencing used PBMCs or a T cell subset sorted from them (not recorded which). These receptors were obtained from a man aged 18 to 35 who had mild COVID-19 (a few samples of this study predate the infection). The sample titles of this study are shuffled in the database, so cell type and time point are left out; the donor was told from shared clones.

The chain recombines TRBV5-1 with TRBJ2-5; D is perhaps TRBD1 or TRBD2 (6 bases each). This CDR3 is 15 amino acids long. Germline values: CDR1 SGHRS, CDR2 YFSETQ. V lost 1 base and J 0 bases, leaving 10 bases between the germline ends. CDR3 nucleotide sequence: TGCGCCAGCAGCTTGCTGAGGGGGGACCAAGAGACCCAGTACTTC. This codes for CASSLLRGDQETQYF. Variable domain in full (rest from reference TRBV5-1 and TRBJ2-5): KAGVTQTPRYLIKTRGQQVTLSCSPISGHRSVSWYQQTPGQGLQFLFEYFSETQRNKGNFPGRFSGRQFSNSRSEMNVSTLELGDSALYLCASSLLRGDQETQYFGPGTRLLVL.

A few counts support this clonotype. This chain uses TRBV27 with TRBJ2-1; D may be TRBD1 or TRBD2 (5 bases each). Trimming left V 6 bases short and J 0 bases short, with 12 bases between. Germline-derived CDR1 and CDR2 are MNHEY and SMNVEV (reference sequence). The CDR3 is 15 amino acids. The CDR3 DNA sequence: TGTGCCAGCAGCCCGGGACCTTTCTCCTACAATGAGCAGTTCTTC. This encodes CASSPGPFSYNEQFF.

This clonotype has more than one count but fewer than ten. The V call is TRBV7-9, the J call TRBJ2-3; 8 bases agree with TRBD2. V shed 5 bases and J 4 bases; nucleotides not matched to a gene: 11. Germline V CDR1 and CDR2: SEHNR, FQNEAQ (reference sequence). The CDR3 extends over 16 amino acids. CDR3 in DNA: TGTGCCAGCAGCACCCGTCGCGGGGGGCCATCAGATACGCAGTATTTT. This translates into CASSTRRGGPSDTQYF. The full variable domain, with the rest looked up from reference TRBV7-9 and TRBJ2-3, is DTGVSQNPRHKITKRGQNVTFRCDPISEHNRLYWYRQTLGQGPEFLTYFQNEAQLEKSRLLSDRFSAERPKGSFSTLEIQRTEQGDSAMYLCASSTRRGGPSDTQYFGPGTRLTVL.

This clonotype has ten or more counts. The chain recombines TRBV4-2 with TRBJ1-3; 9 bases are a match to TRBD1. Germline trimming cut 0 bases from V and 5 bases from J; bases unmatched to any gene: 14. The CDR3 runs 19 residues. Germline-derived CDR1 and CDR2 are LGHNA and YNFKEQ. The DNA of the CDR3 is TGTGCCAGCAGCCAAGAATGGATAAGGGGGACAGGGAGTAGAAACACCATATATTTT. Translating it yields CASSQEWIRGTGSRNTIYF.

Of note for this clonotype: Since a much larger clone is just one base distant, this may be a read error. The rearrangement joins TRBV7-9 to TRBJ1-1, with unresolved D. There are 13 residues in the CDR3. Looked up from germline, CDR1 is SEHNR and CDR2 is FQNEAQ (reference sequence). The ends were cut back, 5 bases at V and 4 bases at J, with 11 bases in the middle. This CDR3 is CASSLLGCTEAFF. The CDR3 DNA follows: TGTGCCAGCAGCCTCTTGGGGTGCACTGAAGCTTTCTTT. Together with reference TRBV7-9 and TRBJ1-1, the CDR3 gives the full variable domain: DTGVSQNPRHKITKRGQNVTFRCDPISEHNRLYWYRQTLGQGPEFLTYFQNEAQLEKSRLLSDRFSAERPKGSFSTLEIQRTEQGDSAMYLCASSLLGCTEAFFGQGTRLTVV.

This clonotype was detected a few times. The V and J genes are TRBV4-1 and TRBJ2-5; perhaps D is TRBD1 or TRBD2 (5 bases each). Germline V gene sequence: CDR1 MGHRA, CDR2 YSYEKL. V lost 4 bases and J 7 bases, leaving 19 bases between the germline ends. The length of the CDR3 is 15 residues. Here the CDR3 reads CASSRSGTYGGTQYF. CDR3 bases: TGCGCCAGCAGCCGATCTGGGACGTACGGAGGGACCCAGTACTTC.

The rearrangement joins TRBV7-2 to TRBJ1-1; D unresolved. V lost 1 base and J 0 bases, leaving 9 bases between the germline ends. The CDR3 is made up of 15 amino acids. CDR1 SGHTA and CDR2 FQGNSA come from the germline V gene. The CDR3 DNA sequence: TGTGCCAGCAGCTTAGTGGGTCCTATGAACACTGAAGCTTTCTTT. It specifies CASSLVGPMNTEAFF. Full variable domain (rest looked up from reference TRBV7-2 and TRBJ1-1): GAGVSQSPSNKVTEKGKDVELRCDPISGHTALYWYRQSLGQGLEFLIYFQGNSAPDKSGLPSDRFSAERTGGSVSTLTIQRTQQEDSAVYLCASSLVGPMNTEAFFGQGTRLTVV.

In DNA form, the CDR3 reads TGCAGTGCTAGATTCGTCGGCAGGGGTTCATCGGTAGGCAATCAGCCCCAGCATTTT. This gives the protein CSARFVGRGSSVGNQPQHF. The genes are TRBV20-1 and TRBJ1-5; perhaps TRBD1 as D (6 bases). The CDR3 consists of 19 residues. Germline lookup yields CDR1 DFQATT and CDR2 SNEGSKA (reference sequence). V lost 2 bases, J lost 2 bases, and 25 bases lay in between.

This clonotype was observed many times. The V call is TRBV2, the J call TRBJ2-5, with D tentatively TRBD1 (6 bases). Germline assignment: CDR1 SNHLY and CDR2 FYNNEI. Between the trimmed V and J ends, which lost 7 bases and 4 bases, there was a span of 16 bases. The CDR3 runs to 14 residues. Written as DNA, the CDR3 is TGTGCCAGCATGGACAGCTCCCCTAGAGAGACCCAGTACTTC. Translation gives CASMDSSPRETQYF.

This clonotype has a count of ten or more. V is TRBV5-1 and J is TRBJ1-5; no definite D call. Germline V lookup: CDR1 SGHRS, CDR2 YFSETQ. Between the trimmed V and J ends, which lost 0 bases and 0 bases, there was a span of 4 bases. CDR3 length equals 14 residues. The CDR3 protein is CASSLDPSNQPQHF. The DNA of the CDR3 is TGCGCCAGCAGCTTGGACCCTAGCAATCAGCCCCAGCATTTT.

The chain links TRBV24-1 to TRBJ1-5, with no clear D. Trimming pared 9 bases from V and 2 bases from J, leaving 13 bases between. The CDR3 covers 14 residues. The germline CDR1 and CDR2 sequences are KGHDR and SFDVKD. CDR3 DNA: TGTGCCACCTCTAGTCTAATTGGCAATCAGCCCCAGCATTTT. Protein sequence: CATSSLIGNQPQHF.

This clonotype has just a few counts. This chain joins TRBV20-1 and TRBJ2-3; D gene uncertain. The V gene's germline CDR1 is DFQATT and CDR2 SNEGSKA (reference sequence). V was pared by 3 bases and J by 0 bases, with 7 bases between. The CDR3 extends over 13 amino acids. CDR3 in DNA: TGCAGTGCTAGCACCGTAAGCACAGATACGCAGTATTTT. This sequence encodes CSASTVSTDTQYF.

This clonotype came up many times. The CDR3 protein is CAIQDLNTGELFF. The CDR3 DNA sequence: TGTGCCATTCAAGACTTGAACACCGGGGAGCTGTTTTTT. This chain connects TRBV7-3 to TRBJ2-2; D not certain. In germline, CDR1 is SGHTA, CDR2 FQGTGA. V lost 10 bases and J lost 1, with 10 bases in between. CDR3 length equals 13 residues.